This entry features one TCR beta chain sequence. The antigen remains unidentified. Use of 60 Vbeta and 13 Jbeta primers characterized the PCR. This table comes from immunoSEQ multiplex PCR, and its TCRdb copy is limited to in-frame clones, with some not included. The sample includes around 150,000 clones, approximately 62% of them seen just once. The data were taken from a study of cytomegalovirus exposure and HLA in healthy donors. Whole-study results and caveats: Indistinguishability led to the exclusion of some V segments, TRBV6-2 and TRBV6-3 included. The study flagged 150 to 200 TCR beta chains as cytomegalovirus-associated. Analysis was carried out at a later point, and it linked a missense DCLRE1C variant to TCR beta V- and J-gene trimming.

From germline, CDR1 is MNHNS and CDR2 SASEGT. Germline trimming cut 4 bases from V and 7 bases from J; bases unmatched to any gene: 6. The CDR3 is 15 residues long. The sequenced sample was PBMCs. The chain links TRBV6-1 to TRBJ2-3, with TRBD2 matching over 12 bases. This TCR came from a human donor in good health. CDR3 sequence (DNA): TGTGCCAGCAGTGTGGGACTAGCGGGTCCACATACGCAGTATTTT. Protein: CASSVGLAGPHTQYF.